Below, 29 T cell receptor beta chains from the same sample are listed, as sequenced in a study of cytomegalovirus exposure and HLA in healthy donors (dated by TCRdb to 2016 to 2017). The library was built by means of the immunoSEQ multiplex PCR assay. A mixture of 60 forward primers for TCR Vbeta segments and 13 reverse primers for TCR Jbeta segments was used in the multiplex PCR. This is the immuneACCESS table as TCRdb keeps it, with only in-frame sequences that have V and J called. A part of the clones is gone; compared with another copy, unresolved V genes explain less than half, and the rest is unexplained. The sample's clone listing holds about 110,000 clones. The top ten hold around 3.6% of the sample. The sample comprised PBMCs. The receptors originated from a man between 18 and 35 years old in good health and CMV-seronegative.

The V call is TRBV14, the J call TRBJ1-3; 8 bases align to TRBD1. The CDR3 has 17 residues. Germline CDR1 SGHDN, CDR2 FVKESK. V lost 4 bases and J lost 4; bases outside the gene matches: 12. This CDR3 reads CASSRDLGQARGNTIYF. CDR3 DNA sequence: TGTGCCAGCAGCCGGGATTTGGGACAGGCTCGGGGAAACACCATATATTTT.

The chain has TRBV10-3 and TRBJ1-5; TRBD1 agrees at 9 bases. CDR1 is ENHRY, CDR2 SYGVKD, per germline. Unmatched junction bases numbered 30, after V lost 2 bases and J lost 7 bases. CDR3 length equals 23 residues. CDR3 sequence: CAISEAHRLTDRGSMMMGQPQHF. DNA for the CDR3: TGTGCCATCAGTGAGGCCCACCGCCTAACAGACAGGGGGTCCATGATGATGGGGCAGCCCCAGCATTTT.

V and J are TRBV11-1 and TRBJ2-2; TRBD2 agrees at 14 bases. Germline V gene data show CDR1 as SGHAT and CDR2 as FQDESV (reference sequence). V shed 1 base, J shed 0 bases, and the junction held 4 bases outside the gene matches. This CDR3 has 19 amino acids. CDR3 DNA: TGTGCCAGCAGCTTAGACGGACTAGCGGGGGGCCCGAACACCGGGGAGCTGTTTTTT. Translated, it gives CASSLDGLAGGPNTGELFF.

This chain uses TRBV28 with TRBJ1-4; D ambiguous. The V end was cut by 7 bases, the J end by 8 bases, with 14 bases between. CDR3 length equals 13 residues. CDR1 and CDR2 (germline): MDHEN, SYDVKM. The CDR3 region is CASNSLLAEKLFF. For the CDR3, the DNA is TGTGCCAGCAACTCGCTACTAGCCGAAAAACTGTTTTTT.

The chain has TRBV19 and TRBJ2-3; TRBD1 agrees at 11 bases. This CDR3 is 17 amino acids long. The V segment lost 9 bases and the J segment 4 bases; nucleotides outside the gene matches: 15. The germline V gene has CDR1 LNHDA and CDR2 SQIVND (reference sequence). CDR3: CASKDRGRSKWADTQYF. CDR3 nucleotide sequence: TGTGCCAGCAAGGACAGGGGGCGAAGTAAGTGGGCAGATACGCAGTATTTT.

The rearrangement links TRBV5-6 to TRBJ2-7; TRBD2 might be the D (5 bases). Trimming removed 7 bases from V and 7 bases from J, with 15 bases in between. This CDR3 is built from 12 residues. Germline V gene lookup returns CDR1 SGHDT and CDR2 YYEEEE. CDR3 region: CASGVGQREQYF. The CDR3 DNA follows: TGTGCCAGCGGGGTAGGGCAGCGGGAGCAGTACTTC. The full variable domain, with the rest looked up from reference TRBV5-6 and TRBJ2-7, is DAGVTQSPTHLIKTRGQQVTLRCSPKSGHDTVSWYQQALGQGPQFIFQYYEEEERQRGNFPDRFSGHQFPNYSSELNVNALLLGDSALYLCASGVGQREQYFGPGTRLTVT.

The V call is TRBV6-5, the J call TRBJ2-3; D remains ambiguous. V lost 6 bases and J 0 bases, leaving 13 bases between the germline ends. The germline CDR1 and CDR2 sequences are MNHEY and SVGAGI. The CDR3 runs to 15 residues. The CDR3 nucleotides are TGTGCCAGCAGCCCCGGCGGAGTTAGCACAGATACGCAGTATTTT. Residues: CASSPGGVSTDTQYF.

The CDR3 bases are TGTGCCAGCACCCCCACAGGCGGAGAGACCCAGTACTTC. This encodes CASTPTGGETQYF. J is TRBJ2-5 and V is TRBV7-6, with a weak D call TRBD1 (5 bases). The V end was cut by 7 bases, the J end by 4 bases, with 13 bases between. The V gene's germline CDR1 is SGHVS and CDR2 FNYEAQ. The CDR3 contains 13 residues.

The rearrangement links TRBV6-6 to TRBJ2-3, with 11 bases fitting TRBD2. Unmatched junction bases numbered 5, after V lost 7 bases and J lost 2 bases. Germline V gene lookup returns CDR1 MNHNY and CDR2 SVGAGI (reference sequence). CDR3 length: 15 residues. The DNA for the CDR3 is TGTGCCAGCAACCGACTAGCGGGGCCCACAGATACGCAGTATTTT. It is translated as CASNRLAGPTDTQYF.

The chain's CDR3 is CASSVALTGGRGYTF. The CDR3 bases are TGTGCCAGCAGCGTAGCTCTAACAGGGGGAAGGGGCTACACCTTC. The chain employs TRBV9 and TRBJ1-2, with 8 bases fitting TRBD1. The CDR3 spans 15 residues. Trimming at V came to 0 bases and at J to 8 bases, leaving 9 bases not matched to a gene. Per germline, CDR1 SGDLS and CDR2 YYNGEE.

The rearrangement links TRBV7-8 to TRBJ2-1; 12 bases line up with TRBD2. Germline-derived CDR1 and CDR2 are SGHVS and FQNEAQ. CDR3 length equals 15 residues. J lost 8 bases, V lost 6 bases, and 8 bases had no gene match. The CDR3 bases are TGTGCCAGCAGTCTTACTAGCGGGGGGAGTCATGAGCAGTTCTTC. Translating gives CASSLTSGGSHEQFF.

CDR3 protein: CASSYGGGPKNEKLFF. Written as DNA, the CDR3 is TGTGCCAGCAGTTACGGAGGAGGGCCCAAAAATGAAAAACTGTTTTTT. The gene calls are TRBV2 and TRBJ1-4; D not resolved. This CDR3 has 16 amino acids. The V end lost 5 bases, the J end lost 5 bases, and 18 bases lay between the germline ends. Germline V gives CDR1 SNHLY, CDR2 FYNNEI.

The chain couples TRBV20-1 to TRBJ2-7; D is unclear. The V and J ends lost 2 bases and 5 bases respectively, with 7 bases between them. Germline V CDR1 and CDR2: DFQATT, SNEGSKA (reference sequence). The CDR3 spans 11 residues. CDR3 nucleotides: TGCAGTGCTAGACTAGTTAACGAGCAGTACTTC. Translating gives CSARLVNEQYF.

The chain uses TRBV5-1 and TRBJ1-1, with D perhaps TRBD1 (6 bases). Germline loops: CDR1 SGHRS, CDR2 YFSETQ. The CDR3 sequence is 18 residues long. Trimming removed 0 bases at V and 0 bases at J, with 18 bases between. CDR3 protein: CASSLVTGGTKMNTEAFF. The CDR3 coding sequence is TGCGCCAGCAGCTTGGTGACAGGCGGTACAAAAATGAACACTGAAGCTTTCTTT.

The chain joins TRBV7-9 to TRBJ2-1; 12 bases are shared with TRBD2. Germline trimming cut 6 bases from V and 0 bases from J; bases unmatched to any gene: 6. This CDR3 spans 17 amino acids. Germline CDR1 reads SEHNR; CDR2 reads FQNEAQ (reference sequence). The CDR3 here is CASRQTSGGFSYNEQFF. The CDR3 DNA is TGTGCCAGCAGGCAAACTAGCGGGGGGTTCTCCTACAATGAGCAGTTCTTC.

The V and J genes are TRBV16 and TRBJ1-1, with 8 bases matching TRBD1. V gave up 4 bases and J gave up 1 base; unmatched junction bases: 5. The germline V gene encodes CDR1 KGHSY and CDR2 FQNENV. The CDR3 loop spans 15 amino acids. The CDR3 is CASSPRGQENTEAFF. The DNA of the CDR3 is TGTGCCAGCAGCCCTAGGGGACAGGAGAACACTGAAGCTTTCTTT.

The V gene is TRBV5-6, the J gene TRBJ1-1, with D possibly being TRBD1 (5 bases). CDR1 is SGHDT, CDR2 YYEEEE, per germline. V was trimmed by 0 bases and J by 4 bases, leaving 13 bases between them. The CDR3 runs to 15 residues. CDR3 DNA: TGTGCCAGCAGCTTGGTTCGTGCAAGGGGCACTGAAGCTTTCTTT. Amino acid sequence: CASSLVRARGTEAFF. Full variable domain (missing parts from reference TRBV5-6 and TRBJ1-1): DAGVTQSPTHLIKTRGQQVTLRCSPKSGHDTVSWYQQALGQGPQFIFQYYEEEERQRGNFPDRFSGHQFPNYSSELNVNALLLGDSALYLCASSLVRARGTEAFFGQGTRLTVV.

The chain has TRBV4-2 and TRBJ1-6; TRBD1 matches 7 bases. Per germline, CDR1 LGHNA and CDR2 YNFKEQ. V trimming: 4 bases; J trimming: 5 bases; junction bases outside the gene matches: 23. This CDR3 region has 21 residues. The CDR3 bases are TGTGCCAGCAGCCCGGCCCCTGGCGACAGGGTAAGATCGAGCGATAATTCACCCCTCCACTTT. Residues: CASSPAPGDRVRSSDNSPLHF.

This chain joins TRBV28 and TRBJ2-7; 9 bases fit TRBD2. J lost 0 bases, V lost 8 bases, and 8 bases had no gene match. The CDR3 spans 15 residues. From germline, CDR1 is MDHEN and CDR2 SYDVKM. CDR3 region: CASHKSGGSSYEQYF. The CDR3 DNA sequence: TGTGCCAGCCATAAGAGCGGGGGGAGCTCCTACGAGCAGTACTTC.

The chain links TRBV27 to TRBJ1-1; 9 bases map to TRBD1. Germline-derived CDR1 and CDR2 are MNHEY and SMNVEV (reference sequence). V shed 3 bases and J 5 bases; nucleotides not matched to a gene: 4. The CDR3 totals 14 residues. CDR3 in DNA: TGTGCCAGCAGTTTTAAGGGACAGGGAACTGAAGCTTTCTTT. The encoded protein is CASSFKGQGTEAFF.

The chain recombines TRBV6-6 with TRBJ2-1; 11 positions agree with TRBD2. Trimming took 5 bases from V and 9 from J; bases not matched to a gene: 9. This CDR3 has 15 residues. Germline lookup yields CDR1 MNHNY and CDR2 SVGAGI (reference sequence). CDR3 DNA sequence: TGTGCCAGCAGTCCAAGACTAGCGGGGTCTCCTGAGCAGTTCTTC. It specifies CASSPRLAGSPEQFF.

V and J are TRBV28 and TRBJ2-7; TRBD1 matches at 9 bases. This CDR3 is 17 amino acids long. Germline V gene lookup returns CDR1 MDHEN and CDR2 SYDVKM. Trimming removed 5 bases from V and 1 base from J; junction bases left unmatched: 12. The CDR3 sequence: CASSRYGGTGSSYEQYF. CDR3 bases: TGTGCCAGCAGTCGATATGGCGGGACAGGGAGTTCCTACGAGCAGTACTTC.

This chain uses TRBV4-1 with TRBJ1-4, with D possibly matching TRBD1 (6 bases). This CDR3 spans 19 amino acids. Trimming shortened V by 4 bases and J by 5 bases, and 26 bases separated the two germline ends. Germline CDR1 MGHRA, CDR2 YSYEKL. The CDR3 loop reads CASSPPSQLYRARNEKLFF. CDR3 nucleotides: TGCGCCAGCAGCCCGCCAAGCCAACTATACAGGGCCCGAAATGAAAAACTGTTTTTT.

This chain joins TRBV6-5 and TRBJ1-5, with D unclear. The CDR3 covers 15 residues. Per the germline V gene, CDR1 is MNHEY and CDR2 is SVGAGI. V lost 4 bases and J 2 bases, leaving 12 bases between the germline ends. CDR3 DNA sequence: TGTGCCAGCAGTTTAGACCACTATGGCAATCAGCCCCAGCATTTT. Translating it yields CASSLDHYGNQPQHF.

This rearrangement joins TRBV2 to TRBJ2-3; 8 bases align to TRBD2. The CDR3 is 15 amino acids. Germline V lookup: CDR1 SNHLY, CDR2 FYNNEI. V shed 11 bases and J 2 bases; nucleotides not matched to a gene: 12. The CDR3 is CAVPLAAGATDTQYF. DNA of the CDR3: TGTGCCGTCCCCCTGGCAGCGGGGGCCACAGATACGCAGTATTTT.

The chain couples TRBV7-3 to TRBJ2-2; 9 positions match TRBD1. J lost 6 bases, V lost 1 base, and 6 bases had no gene match. Germline CDR1 SGHTA, CDR2 FQGTGA. The CDR3 is made up of 16 amino acids. The DNA for the CDR3 is TGTGCCAGCAGCTTAAACGCGGGACAGGGCGCCGGGGAGCTGTTTTTT. Its protein is CASSLNAGQGAGELFF.

The chain combines TRBV29-1 with TRBJ1-1, with TRBD1 identical over 7 bases. This CDR3 contains 12 residues. Germline values: CDR1 SQVTM, CDR2 ANQGSEA. Trimming removed 7 bases from V and 0 bases from J; junction bases left unmatched: 2. CDR3: CSGGQMNTEAFF. The DNA for the CDR3 is TGCAGCGGGGGACAGATGAACACTGAAGCTTTCTTT.

Points on this clone: Other DNA sequences in the sample encode the same CDR3. V gene TRBV11-2 combines with J gene TRBJ1-1; no clear D. This CDR3 comprises 12 residues. The germline gives CDR1 SGHAT, CDR2 FQNNGV. The V gene lost 5 bases and the J gene lost 4 bases, with 8 bases spanning the gap. Here the CDR3 reads CASSPYGTEAFF. The CDR3 region has the DNA TGTGCCAGCAGCCCCTACGGCACTGAAGCTTTCTTT. The full variable domain, rest sourced from reference TRBV11-2 and TRBJ1-1, is EAGVAQSPRYKIIEKRQSVAFWCNPISGHATLYWYQQILGQGPKLLIQFQNNGVVDDSQLPKDRFSAERLKGVDSTLKIQPAKLEDSAVYLCASSPYGTEAFFGQGTRLTVV.

The rearrangement joins TRBV9 to TRBJ1-2, with D possibly matching TRBD1 (6 bases). The CDR3 covers 12 residues. Between the trimmed V and J ends, which lost 6 bases and 8 bases, there was a span of 14 bases. Germline V gene lookup returns CDR1 SGDLS and CDR2 YYNGEE. Written as DNA, the CDR3 is TGTGCCAGCACCTCAGGGGTAAAGGGCTACACCTTC. Translating gives CASTSGVKGYTF.